The clone carrying this T cell receptor beta chain is medium-sized in the sample. Germline loops: CDR1 SGHDT, CDR2 YYEEEE. V gave up 0 bases and J gave up 6 bases, with 24 bases separating them. The CDR3 length is 18 residues. This record comes from a study of blood T cell repertoires in COVID-19. The overall study: The United States, Italy and Spain were the sources of the acute and convalescent COVID-19 samples. PBMCs, B-cell-depleted T cells, or T cells were the source of the cDNA or gDNA that made up the material.

Per the original methods: Nucleated cell number was recorded as an estimate derived from reference gene primer amplification. Assay: immunoSEQ multiplex PCR; the TCRdb copy retains only in-frame clones and omits some. V and J calls and clone size follow that table, whereas D and trimming were derived from the DNA. The data contain around 70,000 clones, roughly 80% of them singletons. The chain employs TRBV5-6 and TRBJ1-1; D possibly corresponds to TRBD1 (5 bases). Sequencing was performed on peripheral blood. The receptor was derived from a woman aged 60-70 years with acute or convalescent COVID-19. In DNA form, the CDR3 reads TGTGCCAGCAGCTTGGCCAAGCACGCAGGGTTTTTGGTCGCTGAAGCTTTCTTT. Translated, it gives CASSLAKHAGFLVAEAFF.